This TCR beta chain derives from a study of T-cell memory formation after mild COVID-19. CDR1 and CDR2 from the germline V gene are MNHEY and SMNVEV (reference sequence). This CDR3 has 11 residues. V was cut by 2 bases and J by 14 bases, with 11 bases left in between. From the 5' RACE reads, TCRdb called clonotypes with MiXCR, one entry per CDR3 protein. The table includes some 180,000 distinct CDR3 sequences, roughly 13% detected once. The genes are TRBV27 and TRBJ2-3; the D gene is possibly TRBD2 (6 bases). Sequencing was performed on PBMCs or a T cell subset sorted from them (not recorded which). This TCR was sampled from a man aged 18 to 29 who had mild COVID-19 (a few samples of this study predate the infection). Cell type and time point are not known. CDR3: CASSLPREAYF. DNA for the CDR3: TGTGCCAGCAGTTTACCGCGGGAAGCGTATTTT.